The 32 T cell receptor beta chains listed next were all sequenced from one sample in a study of OX40 agonist ivuxolimab in advanced cancers. Some clones are missing from TCRdb's copy, which holds only in-frame ones; the method was immunoSEQ multiplex PCR. The sample has around 25,000 clones, 80% to 85% seen once. Here the sequenced sample was CD4+ or CD8+ T cells sorted from blood, taken in a trial of the OX40 agonist ivuxolimab. The receptors originated from an adult with an advanced solid tumor such as melanoma, head and neck, liver or kidney cancer.

V is TRBV27 and J is TRBJ2-7; possible D gene TRBD1, 7 bases. The CDR3 totals 18 residues. CDR1 and CDR2 from the germline V gene are MNHEY and SMNVEV (reference sequence). Trimming removed 2 bases at V and 4 bases at J, with 24 bases between. The CDR3 bases are TGTGCCAGCAGTTTAACATTCAGACTCGGAGGGGGCTCTTACGAGCAGTACTTC. This codes for CASSLTFRLGGGSYEQYF.

This chain links TRBV19 with TRBJ2-5; D gene uncertain. This CDR3 is built from 11 residues. Germline CDR1 reads LNHDA; CDR2 reads SQIVND (reference sequence). CDR3: CAARVGETQYF. CDR3 sequence (DNA): TGTGCAGCAAGGGTTGGCGAGACCCAGTACTTC.

The chain joins TRBV10-3 to TRBJ2-1, with D possibly matching TRBD1 (5 bases). The CDR3 runs 14 residues. The germline V gene has CDR1 ENHRY and CDR2 SYGVKD. V was clipped by 0 bases and J by 8 bases, with 11 bases between them. This chain's CDR3 is CAISESRGGYEQFF. CDR3 nucleotides: TGTGCCATCAGTGAGTCAAGGGGTGGCTATGAGCAGTTCTTC.

The chain recombines TRBV2 with TRBJ1-5; D unclear. Germline V gives CDR1 SNHLY, CDR2 FYNNEI. The V gene lost 2 bases and the J gene lost 4 bases, with 9 bases spanning the gap. The CDR3 loop spans 14 amino acids. In nucleotides, the CDR3 is TGTGCCAGCAGTGAAAGAATAGGGAATCAGCCCCAGCATTTT. This sequence encodes CASSERIGNQPQHF.

The table lists this clone with a count of one. The same CDR3 can be traced to other DNA sequences in this sample. The chain couples TRBV5-4 to TRBJ2-1, with TRBD2 as a possible D gene (7 bases). Deletions cut 0 bases from V and 3 bases from J, with 10 bases between. CDR1 is SGHNT and CDR2 is YYREEE in the germline V gene (reference sequence). This CDR3 region has 15 residues. The CDR3 spells CASSLGRGGYNEQFF. The CDR3 region has the DNA TGTGCCAGCAGCTTGGGTAGGGGGGGCTACAATGAGCAGTTCTTC.

The V gene is TRBV10-3, the J gene TRBJ2-1; D may be TRBD1 or TRBD2 (5 bases each). CDR1 and CDR2 (germline): ENHRY, SYGVKD. This CDR3 is 14 amino acids long. V lost 6 bases to trimming and J lost 11 bases, with 20 bases between them. CDR3 region: CAISGTQGNGQQFF. CDR3 in DNA: TGTGCCATCAGCGGGACGCAAGGCAACGGTCAGCAGTTCTTC.

The chain has TRBV29-1 and TRBJ2-3, with 7 bases matching TRBD1. The CDR3 loop spans 14 amino acids. Germline lookup yields CDR1 SQVTM and CDR2 ANQGSEA. After removal of 6 bases from V and 0 bases from J, the junction contained 6 bases not matched to a gene. The CDR3: CSVGQASSTDTQYF. Here the CDR3 DNA reads TGCAGCGTAGGACAGGCCTCTAGCACAGATACGCAGTATTTT.

This clone has more than one count but fewer than ten. The V call is TRBV18, the J call TRBJ1-3, with D unresolved. This CDR3 region has 12 residues. Trimming stripped 5 bases from V and 0 bases from J, with 2 bases between. From germline, CDR1 is KGHSH and CDR2 LQKENI. The CDR3 spells CASSTSGNTIYF. CDR3 DNA: TGTGCCAGCTCAACCTCTGGAAACACCATATATTTT.

This chain uses TRBV19 with TRBJ2-1; D gene ambiguous. Per germline, CDR1 LNHDA and CDR2 SQIVND (reference sequence). This CDR3 is built from 11 residues. V was pared by 4 bases and J by 5 bases, with 3 bases between. CDR3 sequence reads: CASSRNNEQFF. For the CDR3, the DNA is TGTGCCAGTAGTAGAAACAATGAGCAGTTCTTC.

The chain employs TRBV6-5 and TRBJ2-7; D remains unclear. The ends were cut back, 0 bases at V and 4 bases at J, with 13 bases in the middle. In germline, CDR1 is MNHEY, CDR2 SVGAGI. The CDR3 contains 15 residues. CDR3 in amino acids: CASSYSFSTGYEQYF. CDR3 DNA sequence: TGTGCCAGCAGTTACTCCTTCTCGACCGGGTACGAGCAGTACTTC.

V and J are TRBV15 and TRBJ2-3; D gene uncertain. CDR1 is LNHNV, CDR2 YYDKDF, per germline (reference sequence). The CDR3 is 12 residues long. Deletions cut 3 bases from V and 3 bases from J, with 4 bases between. The CDR3 sequence is CATSRQTDTQYF. The CDR3, as DNA: TGTGCCACCAGCAGGCAGACAGATACGCAGTATTTT.

The genes are TRBV9 and TRBJ2-1, with D unclear. Germline V gives CDR1 SGDLS, CDR2 YYNGEE. CDR3 size: 16 residues. Trimming took 0 bases from V and 7 from J, leaving 17 bases between them. In nucleotides, the CDR3 is TGTGCCAGCAGCGTAGTGACGACCTTCTCAACAAATGAGCAGTTCTTC. It codes for CASSVVTTFSTNEQFF.

This sequence joins TRBV6-8 and TRBJ1-1, with 7 bases lining up with TRBD1. Trimming took 10 bases from V and 9 from J; bases not matched to a gene: 11. CDR3 length: 12 amino acids. Germline CDR1 is MNHGY and CDR2 is SAAAGT. The CDR3 loop reads CATGDSRPKAFF. The CDR3 bases are TGTGCCACGGGGGACAGTCGCCCTAAAGCTTTCTTT.

The J gene is TRBJ2-3, the V gene TRBV29-1; TRBD1 matches at 8 bases. The V segment lost 3 bases and the J segment 4 bases; nucleotides outside the gene matches: 3. Per germline, CDR1 SQVTM and CDR2 ANQGSEA. This CDR3 is 13 amino acids long. In nucleotides, the CDR3 is TGCAGCGTTGACGCAGGGGGCCCAGATACGCAGTATTTT. Its protein is CSVDAGGPDTQYF.

The chain has TRBV10-1 and TRBJ2-7, with TRBD1 as a possible D gene (5 bases). CDR1 WNHNN and CDR2 SYGVQD come from the germline V gene (reference sequence). Trimming stripped 0 bases from V and 3 bases from J, with 24 bases between. This CDR3 comprises 19 residues. The CDR3 DNA follows: TGCGCCAGCAGTGAGTCTGCAGGGATCACCTCCCGCAACGGCTACGAGCAGTACTTC. Protein product: CASSESAGITSRNGYEQYF.

The chain combines TRBV5-1 with TRBJ1-4; unclear D gene. Trimming shortened V by 4 bases and J by 4 bases, and 11 bases separated the two germline ends. CDR1 is SGHRS, CDR2 YFSETQ, per germline. The CDR3 contains 14 residues. The CDR3 DNA reads as TGCGCCAGCAGCCCTGAATGGGGTAATGAAAAACTGTTTTTT. Its protein is CASSPEWGNEKLFF. Variable domain in full (rest from reference TRBV5-1 and TRBJ1-4): KAGVTQTPRYLIKTRGQQVTLSCSPISGHRSVSWYQQTPGQGLQFLFEYFSETQRNKGNFPGRFSGRQFSNSRSEMNVSTLELGDSALYLCASSPEWGNEKLFFGSGTQLSVL.

The table lists this clone with a few counts. The V and J genes are TRBV19 and TRBJ2-5; D is ambiguous. Germline V lookup: CDR1 LNHDA, CDR2 SQIVND (reference sequence). The CDR3 is made up of 12 amino acids. Trimming took off 1 base at V and 3 bases at J, with 3 bases between the two ends. As DNA, the CDR3 is TGTGCCAGTAGTATAGGGGAAGAGACCCAGTACTTC. Its translation is CASSIGEETQYF.

The chain combines TRBV19 with TRBJ2-3; 7 nucleotides agree with TRBD1. The CDR3 runs to 14 residues. Looked up from germline, CDR1 is LNHDA and CDR2 is SQIVND (reference sequence). V lost 6 bases to trimming and J lost 4 bases; unmatched junction nucleotides: 7. The CDR3 here is CASSTGDFSDTQYF. CDR3 bases: TGTGCCAGTAGCACAGGGGATTTTTCAGATACGCAGTATTTT.

The chain combines TRBV20-1 with TRBJ2-5, with D tentatively TRBD2 (5 bases). Trimming removed 6 bases from V and 6 bases from J, with 5 bases in between. Germline V gene lookup returns CDR1 DFQATT and CDR2 SNEGSKA (reference sequence). The CDR3 totals 9 residues. The CDR3 protein is CSAGKTQYF. CDR3 nucleotides: TGCAGTGCCGGGAAGACCCAGTACTTC.

V gene TRBV7-2 combines with J gene TRBJ2-2; tentative D call: TRBD2 (5 bases). Trimming shortened V by 1 base and J by 7 bases, and 7 bases separated the two germline ends. The germline V gene has CDR1 SGHTA and CDR2 FQGNSA. The CDR3 totals 13 residues. Here the CDR3 DNA reads TGTGCCAGCAGCTTAGAGGCGGGCGGGGAGCTGTTTTTT. As protein: CASSLEAGGELFF. The complete variable domain, with remaining parts taken from reference TRBV7-2 and TRBJ2-2, reads GAGVSQSPSNKVTEKGKDVELRCDPISGHTALYWYRQSLGQGLEFLIYFQGNSAPDKSGLPSDRFSAERTGGSVSTLTIQRTQQEDSAVYLCASSLEAGGELFFGEGSRLTVL.

Details on this clone: The junction departs from germline at one end; a sequencing error may be responsible. The CDR3 DNA sequence: TGTGCTAGCAGCCAGGGGGGGGGATCGGAGGAAAAACTGTTTTTT. Amino acids: CASSQGGGSEEKLFF. The chain recombines TRBV7-7 with TRBJ1-4, with 7 bases aligning to TRBD1. From germline, CDR1 is SSHAT and CDR2 FNYEAQ (reference sequence). CDR3 length: 15 residues.

There are a few counts of this clone. The chain has TRBV5-5 and TRBJ1-1; weak D call: TRBD1 (5 bases). Trimming cost V 0 bases and J 6 bases, with 9 bases left between them. This CDR3 is built from 13 residues. Per germline, CDR1 SGHKS and CDR2 YYEKEE (reference sequence). The chain's CDR3 is CASSLAGGSEAFF. The CDR3 coding sequence is TGTGCCAGCAGCTTGGCCGGGGGGTCTGAAGCTTTCTTT. Full variable domain (rest looked up from reference TRBV5-5 and TRBJ1-1): DAGVTQSPTHLIKTRGQQVTLRCSPISGHKSVSWYQQVLGQGPQFIFQYYEKEERGRGNFPDRFSARQFPNYSSELNVNALLLGDSALYLCASSLAGGSEAFFGQGTRLTVV.

The chain combines TRBV6-9 with TRBJ1-4, with 8 bases matching TRBD1. V trimming: 6 bases; J trimming: 6 bases; junction bases outside the gene matches: 6. The germline gives CDR1 MNHGY, CDR2 SVAAGI. There are 14 residues in the CDR3. This CDR3 is CASRSGGADEKLFF. Written as DNA, the CDR3 is TGTGCCAGCAGGTCAGGGGGCGCGGATGAAAAACTGTTTTTT.

V is TRBV21-1 and J is TRBJ2-5; the table's D call of TRBD1 was not tested on the DNA. The J call may be incorrect, as the DNA end agrees better with TRBJ2-7. TRBV21-1 is a recognized pseudogene. This CDR3 contains 13 residues. Here the CDR3 reads CASSVQGAYEQYF. The CDR3 DNA reads as TGTGCCAGCAGCGTGCAGGGTGCCTACGAGCAGTACTTC.

The chain employs TRBV6-6 and TRBJ2-2; D gene ambiguous. CDR3 length: 15 amino acids. Trimming pared 0 bases from V and 1 base from J, leaving 6 bases between. Germline V gene lookup returns CDR1 MNHNY and CDR2 SVGAGI (reference sequence). CDR3 sequence reads: CASSYSGQNTGELFF. The CDR3 DNA sequence: TGTGCCAGCAGTTACTCAGGGCAGAACACCGGGGAGCTGTTTTTT.

The V and J genes are TRBV7-9 and TRBJ2-7, with 10 bases aligning to TRBD2. Germline CDR1 SEHNR, CDR2 FQNEAQ (reference sequence). The CDR3 has 16 amino acids. With 7 bases clipped from V and 0 bases from J, the junction kept 9 bases outside the gene matches. The CDR3, as DNA: TGTGCCAGCACCCGATCTCTAGCGGGGGTCTCCTACGAGCAGTACTTC. This gives the protein CASTRSLAGVSYEQYF.

The genes are TRBV7-3 and TRBJ2-1; D is unclear. The germline V gene encodes CDR1 SGHTA and CDR2 FQGTGA. Trimming took 0 bases from V and 3 from J, leaving 9 bases between them. The CDR3 is made up of 15 amino acids. This chain's CDR3 is CASSLTGPDYNEQFF. For the CDR3, the DNA is TGTGCCAGCAGCTTAACAGGACCCGACTACAATGAGCAGTTCTTC.

This clone was seen a few times. The V call is TRBV6-5, the J call TRBJ2-5, with D possibly being TRBD1 (6 bases). The CDR3 consists of 14 residues. V was shortened by 2 bases and J by 4 bases, with 11 bases between the two germline ends. The germline V gene has CDR1 MNHEY and CDR2 SVGAGI. The CDR3, as DNA: TGTGCCAGCAGTTACGTACAGGGCCCAGAGACCCAGTACTTC. This sequence encodes CASSYVQGPETQYF.

The chain uses TRBV18 and TRBJ2-4, with a weak D call TRBD2 (6 bases). Trimming took off 6 bases at V and 8 bases at J, with 14 bases between the two ends. The CDR3 spans 13 residues. Germline loops: CDR1 KGHSH, CDR2 LQKENI. CDR3 in amino acids: CASSSDYLDIQYF. The CDR3 DNA is TGTGCCAGCTCGTCGGACTATTTAGACATTCAGTACTTC.

This clone was counted once. The V and J genes are TRBV10-2 and TRBJ2-7, with D maybe TRBD2 (7 bases). V dropped 0 bases and J dropped 3 bases, with 12 bases sitting between them. CDR1 is WSHSY, CDR2 SAAADI, per germline. The CDR3 loop spans 15 amino acids. CDR3 amino acids: CASSESRGGGYEQYF. CDR3 bases: TGCGCCAGCAGTGAGTCGCGGGGAGGGGGCTACGAGCAGTACTTC.

This clone is termed medium-sized. V usage is TRBV25-1 and J usage is TRBJ2-3; 15 bases map to TRBD2. After removal of 3 bases from V and 4 bases from J, the junction contained 8 bases not matched to a gene. CDR1 MGHDK and CDR2 SYGVNS come from the germline V gene. The CDR3 spans 18 residues. CDR3: CASSDPGLAGGRADTQYF. The CDR3 region has the DNA TGTGCCAGCAGTGATCCGGGACTAGCGGGGGGCAGGGCAGATACGCAGTATTTT.

Concerning this clone: This sequence is one base from a far larger clone and is likely a read error. The same CDR3 is also encoded by other DNA sequences in this sample. The chain couples TRBV27 to TRBJ2-7; D unclear. CDR1 is MNHEY and CDR2 is SMNVEV in the germline V gene (reference sequence). The CDR3 has 12 residues. The CDR3 DNA reads as TGTGCCAGCAGCGGCACCTCCTACGAACAGTACTTC. Protein sequence: CASSGTSYEQYF.